The TCR beta chain described here comes from a study of blood T cell repertoires in COVID-19. Study background: Acute and convalescent COVID-19 specimens originated in the United States, Italy and Spain. Nucleic acid was either cDNA or gDNA, and it came from T cells, B-cell-depleted T cells, or PBMCs.

CDR1 and CDR2 from the germline V gene are SGHDT and YYEEEE. The V gene end was trimmed by 4 bases and the J gene end by 2 bases; junction bases not matched to a gene: 7. The CDR3 totals 16 residues. Authors' processing steps: How many nucleated cells were present was estimated from reference gene primer amplification. Sequencing was performed with immunoSEQ multiplex PCR; in TCRdb, only in-frame clones are kept and a portion is missing. V and J calls and clone size follow that table, whereas D and trimming were derived from the DNA. The sample includes 200,000 to 250,000 clones, more than 75% of them seen just once. Followed over time, Seattle patients had been enrolled while infection was active.

The TCR was taken from a woman aged 80 or older with COVID-19, enrolled during active disease. The sequenced material came from peripheral blood. The chain links TRBV5-6 to TRBJ1-2, with 11 bases fitting TRBD1. CDR3 bases: TGTGCCAGCAGCGAAGTTGGGACAGGGGGGAACTATGGCTACACCTTC. Translated, it gives CASSEVGTGGNYGYTF.